This T cell receptor beta chain is from a study of OX40 agonist ivuxolimab in advanced cancers. Study at large: Earlier treatment with anti-PD-1, anti-PD-L1 or anti-CTLA-4 was permitted, and 30% to 40% had received some.

The assay was immunoSEQ multiplex PCR, and TCRdb's table has in-frame clones only and misses some. The sample shows about 68,000 clones, 70% to 90% of them seen only once. Sequenced material: CD4+ or CD8+ T cells sorted from blood, taken in a trial of the OX40 agonist ivuxolimab. The clonotype comes from an adult with an advanced solid tumor such as melanoma, head and neck, liver or kidney cancer.

The chain's CDR3 is CASSATSGSTDTQYF. The CDR3 nucleotides read TGTGCCAGCAGCGCAACTAGCGGCAGCACAGATACGCAGTATTTT. The chain carries TRBV7-9 and TRBJ2-3; TRBD2 aligns across 8 bases. The CDR3 runs 15 residues. Germline trimming cut 5 bases from V and 0 bases from J; bases unmatched to any gene: 4. The V gene's germline CDR1 is SEHNR and CDR2 FQNEAQ (reference sequence). The full variable domain, rest sourced from reference TRBV7-9 and TRBJ2-3, is DTGVSQNPRHKITKRGQNVTFRCDPISEHNRLYWYRQTLGQGPEFLTYFQNEAQLEKSRLLSDRFSAERPKGSFSTLEIQRTEQGDSAMYLCASSATSGSTDTQYFGPGTRLTVL.